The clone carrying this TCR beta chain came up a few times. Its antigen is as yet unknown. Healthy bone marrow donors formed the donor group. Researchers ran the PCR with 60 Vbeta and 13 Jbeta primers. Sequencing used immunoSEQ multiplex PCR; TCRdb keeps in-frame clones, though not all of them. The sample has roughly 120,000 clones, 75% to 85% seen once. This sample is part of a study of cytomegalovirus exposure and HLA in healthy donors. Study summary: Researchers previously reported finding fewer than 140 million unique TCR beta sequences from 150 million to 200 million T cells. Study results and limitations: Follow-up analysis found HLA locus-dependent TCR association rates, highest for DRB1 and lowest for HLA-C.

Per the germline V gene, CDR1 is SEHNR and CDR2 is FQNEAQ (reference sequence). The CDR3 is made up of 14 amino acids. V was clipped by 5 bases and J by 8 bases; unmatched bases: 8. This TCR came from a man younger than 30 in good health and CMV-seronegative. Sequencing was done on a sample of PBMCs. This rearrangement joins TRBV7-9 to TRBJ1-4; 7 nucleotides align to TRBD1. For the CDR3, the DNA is TGTGCCAGCAGCCCGGGACAGTCAGGCGAAAAACTGTTTTTT. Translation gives CASSPGQSGEKLFF.